A selection of T cell receptor beta chains follows, all from one sample in a study of shared clonotypes between healthy human individuals. The method was immunoSEQ multiplex PCR; TCRdb's version includes in-frame clones alone and lacks a portion of them. Among around 370,000 clones listed, roughly 96% were seen once. The sample consisted of memory CD8+ T cells sorted from blood. The receptors stem from a man aged 30 to 45 in good health. Each CDR3 is given with its conserved first and last residue.

J	V	CDR3
TRBJ1-1	TRBV6-5	CASRPGANTEAFF
TRBJ1-2	TRBV19	CASTGGGLHGYTF
TRBJ1-2	TRBV7-9	CASSSHRDNYGYTF
TRBJ1-2	TRBV11-2	CASSFEDYGYTF
TRBJ1-5	TRBV7-8	CASRLTGGSNQPQHF
TRBJ2-3	TRBV5-1	CASSLEGTGYTDTQYF
TRBJ2-7	TRBV6-5	CASSYSNGNYEQYF
TRBJ2-2	TRBV4-1	CASSHSPFIAGNTGELFF
TRBJ1-2	TRBV9	CASSGENGYTF
TRBJ1-1	TRBV4-1	CATRDRDTEAFF
TRBJ1-1	TRBV29-1	CSVVGRFGTHEAFF
TRBJ2-7	TRBV2	CASSIDSFWGEQYF
TRBJ2-5	TRBV11-1	CASSLKETQYF
TRBJ2-1	TRBV7-2	CASSQDLSSYNEQFF
TRBJ2-3	TRBV4-1	CASSQAQGADTQYF
TRBJ2-3	TRBV5-8	CTSSLFRAEGDTQYF
TRBJ2-1	TRBV30	CAWTKYNEQFF
TRBJ1-1	TRBV29-1	CSIYWNTEAFF
TRBJ1-4	TRBV2	CASSGHGGANEKLFF
TRBJ2-3	TRBV7-9	CASSSTGSPPDTQYF
TRBJ2-7	TRBV7-2	CASSLGLGQTYEQYF
TRBJ2-1	TRBV5-4	CASSSRRGSHNEQFF
TRBJ2-5	TRBV7-9	CASSRLGLAGGEETQYF
TRBJ1-2	TRBV10-1	CASSYGERNYGYTF
TRBJ1-5	TRBV28	CASGLWLTRETQSNQPQHF
TRBJ2-3	TRBV28	CASSTPSSSDTQYF
TRBJ2-3	TRBV10-3	CAIVFRTDTQYF
TRBJ2-7	TRBV11-2	CASSLGSSGKTYEQYF
TRBJ2-2	TRBV19	CAGQGRDTGELFF
TRBJ2-1	TRBV9	CASSVRGAGGTLYNEQFF
TRBJ2-3	TRBV6-1	CASSRDLTDTQYF
TRBJ2-3	TRBV6-5	CASSQRDTQYF
TRBJ2-3	TRBV6-1	CASSERTSGTDTQYF
TRBJ1-2	TRBV7-2	CASSLTGRDYGYTF
TRBJ2-5	TRBV11-3	CASSLGRGQETQYF
TRBJ1-3	TRBV30	CAWSVRGNTIYF
TRBJ2-3	TRBV5-1	CASASGTGDTDTQYF
TRBJ1-1	TRBV28	CASTPAGTAWNTEAFF
TRBJ1-3	TRBV6-5	CATKLTTAPGNTIYF
TRBJ1-1	TRBV7-9	CATRREGSTEAFF
TRBJ2-3	TRBV7-9	CASRGDGRGTDTQYF
TRBJ2-7	TRBV6-5	CATEFFREGPEQYF
TRBJ2-7	TRBV30	CAWGASTYEQYF
TRBJ2-7	TRBV2	CASGADSYEQYF
TRBJ2-1	TRBV13	CASSTGEIRDEQFF
TRBJ2-7	TRBV5-6	CASSLSQNSYEQYF
TRBJ2-3	TRBV10-3	CAISGRELASLTDTQYF
TRBJ2-7	TRBV28	CASSLWAGGNLYEQYF
TRBJ2-4	TRBV18	CASSPDGLAKNIQYF
TRBJ1-2	TRBV7-9	CASSPRQGARGYTF
TRBJ2-7	TRBV5-8	CASSLWSGLVFSYEQYF
TRBJ2-2	TRBV11-2	CASSPSAAGTSFTGELFF
TRBJ1-3	TRBV10-3	CAISEQQGVGSGNTIYF
TRBJ2-5	TRBV9	CASSPLGTLETQYF
TRBJ2-1	TRBV6-6	CASSYGEQFF
TRBJ2-3	TRBV27	CASSLSPGLAVADTQYF
TRBJ2-2	TRBV5-8	CASSFRDSTGELFF